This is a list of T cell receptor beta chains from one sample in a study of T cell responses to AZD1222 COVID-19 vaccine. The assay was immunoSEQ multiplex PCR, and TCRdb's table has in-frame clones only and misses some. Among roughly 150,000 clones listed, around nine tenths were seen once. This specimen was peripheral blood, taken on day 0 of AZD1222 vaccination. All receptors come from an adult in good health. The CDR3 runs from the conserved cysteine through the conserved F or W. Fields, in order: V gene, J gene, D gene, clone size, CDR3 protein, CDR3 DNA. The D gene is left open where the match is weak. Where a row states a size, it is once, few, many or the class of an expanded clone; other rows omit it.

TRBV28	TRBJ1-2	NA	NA	CASSLSDALVGYGYTF	TGTGCCAGCAGTTTAAGCGACGCCCTAGTTGGCTATGGCTACACCTTC
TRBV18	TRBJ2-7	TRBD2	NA	CASSPLDGRNNEQYF	TGTGCCAGCTCACCTTTGGACGGGAGGAACAACGAGCAGTACTTC
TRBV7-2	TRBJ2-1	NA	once	CASSLSSYNEQFF	TGTGCCAGCAGCCTGAGCTCCTACAATGAGCAGTTCTTC
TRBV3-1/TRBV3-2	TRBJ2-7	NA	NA	CASSQVGQPRPSYEQYF	TGTGCCAGCAGCCAAGTCGGTCAGCCGAGACCTTCCTACGAGCAGTACTTC
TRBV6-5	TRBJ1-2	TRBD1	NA	CASSKTGHYGYTF	TGTGCCAGCAGCAAGACAGGGCACTATGGCTACACCTTC
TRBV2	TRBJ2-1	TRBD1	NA	CASREMGQGFHNEQFF	TGTGCCAGCAGAGAAATGGGACAGGGTTTTCACAATGAGCAGTTCTTC
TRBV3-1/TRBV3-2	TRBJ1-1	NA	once	CASSQEGFGTEAFF	TGTGCCAGCAGCCAAGAGGGGTTCGGCACTGAAGCTTTCTTT
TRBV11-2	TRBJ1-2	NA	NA	CASSLKQGAGYTF	TGTGCCAGCAGCTTAAAACAGGGAGCCGGCTACACCTTC
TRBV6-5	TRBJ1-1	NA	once	CASSYSGNTNTEAFF	TGTGCCAGCAGTTACTCGGGTAACACGAACACTGAAGCTTTCTTT
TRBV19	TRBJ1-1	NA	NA	CASSIDRRGLSEAFF	TGTGCCAGTAGTATAGATCGAAGGGGACTGTCTGAAGCTTTCTTT
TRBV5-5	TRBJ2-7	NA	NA	CASSLTGLSYEQYF	TGTGCCAGCAGCTTGACGGGGTTATCCTACGAGCAGTACTTC
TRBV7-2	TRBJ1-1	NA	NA	CASSLRDIGFNTEAFF	TGTGCCAGCAGCTTAAGAGATATCGGGTTCAACACTGAAGCTTTCTTT
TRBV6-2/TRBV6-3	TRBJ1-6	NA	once	CASSPGSYNSPLHF	TGTGCCAGCAGTCCCGGGAGTTATAATTCACCCCTCCACTTT
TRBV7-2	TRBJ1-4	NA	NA	CASSLSGSTNEKLFF	TGTGCCAGCAGCTTGTCAGGGTCAACTAATGAAAAACTGTTTTTT
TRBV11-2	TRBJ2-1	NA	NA	CASSLPRLAYNEQFF	TGTGCCAGCAGTTTACCCCGACTTGCCTACAATGAGCAGTTCTTC
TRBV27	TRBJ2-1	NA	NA	CASSFPIGGGYEQFF	TGTGCCAGCAGTTTCCCCATAGGGGGGGGGTATGAGCAGTTCTTC
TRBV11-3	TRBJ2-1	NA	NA	CASSLRSNEQFF	TGTGCCAGCAGCTTAAGAAGCAATGAGCAGTTCTTC